These T cell receptor beta chains were read from a single sample in a study of T cells in Graves' hyperthyroidism and ophthalmopathy. TCRdb reprocessed the multiplex PCR reads via MiXCR and lists one record per CDR3 protein. The table has more than 150,000 distinct CDR3 sequences, about a sixth seen once. The sequenced sample was blood. These receptors originate from a woman between 45 and 65 years old with Graves' hyperthyroidism. The CDR3 runs from the conserved cysteine through the conserved F or W. Fields, in order: V gene, clone size, J gene, D gene, CDR3 protein, CDR3 DNA. A D gene is named only where the DNA matches it firmly. A clone size is listed for some rows: how often the clone was seen (once, few, many), or a class if it is expanded.

TRBV7-9	many	TRBJ2-3	.	CASAGSSTDTQYF	TGTGCCAGCGCGGGGTCCAGCACAGATACGCAGTATTTT
TRBV6-1	.	TRBJ2-7	.	CASSEARTYEQYF	TGTGCCAGCAGTGAAGCGCGGACCTACGAGCAGTACTTC
TRBV7-2	many	TRBJ2-5	.	CASSLTILASQETQYF	TGTGCCAGCAGCCTAACAATCCTCGCCAGCCAAGAGACCCAGTACTTC
TRBV5-1	few	TRBJ2-7	.	CASSPVPSWGAGYEQYF	TGCGCCAGCAGCCCGGTACCCTCGTGGGGGGCTGGGTACGAGCAGTACTTC
TRBV7-6	many	TRBJ1-1	.	CASSSGRTEAFF	TGTGCCAGCAGTTCCGGGCGGACTGAAGCTTTCTTT
TRBV7-9	once	TRBJ2-7	.	CASSLNAGDYEQYF	TGTGCCAGCAGCTTAAATGCAGGGGACTACGAGCAGTACTTC
TRBV12-3/TRBV12-4	.	TRBJ1-2	TRBD1	CASSLDHRTGSNYGYTF	TGTGCCAGCAGTTTAGACCATAGGACAGGCTCTAACTATGGCTACACCTTC
TRBV5-1	few	TRBJ2-6	.	CASRVGGSGSGANVLTF	TGCGCCAGCAGGGTTGGGGGTTCGGGATCTGGGGCCAACGTCCTGACTTTC
TRBV12-3/TRBV12-4	many	TRBJ1-2	.	CASSPRGGEDYGYTF	TGTGCCAGCAGTCCCCGCGGAGGGGAGGACTATGGCTACACCTTC
TRBV2	many	TRBJ1-1	.	CASSVSEAFF	TGTGCCAGCAGTGTGAGTGAAGCTTTCTTT
TRBV7-6	.	TRBJ2-7	.	CASSLTGGGEQYF	TGTGCCAGCAGCCTTACAGGTGGGGGCGAGCAGTACTTC
TRBV6-1	many	TRBJ1-5	TRBD1	CASSIDRGNQPQHF	TGTGCCAGCAGCATCGACAGGGGCAATCAGCCCCAGCATTTT
TRBV18	few	TRBJ2-1	TRBD1	CASSLRTGTYNEQFF	TGTGCCAGCTCACTACGGACAGGAACCTACAATGAGCAGTTCTTC
TRBV29-1	few	TRBJ2-4	.	CSVGDRLAKNIQYF	TGCAGCGTTGGTGACAGACTAGCCAAAAACATTCAGTACTTC
TRBV14	many	TRBJ2-1	.	CASSLEYNEQFF	TGTGCCAGCAGCCTCGAATACAATGAGCAGTTCTTC
TRBV19	many	TRBJ1-1	TRBD1	CASSRQGMNTEAFF	TGTGCCAGTAGTAGACAGGGGATGAACACTGAAGCTTTCTTT
TRBV10-1	many	TRBJ1-1	TRBD1	CATSTGDMNTEAFF	TGCGCCACCTCGACAGGGGATATGAACACTGAAGCTTTCTTT
TRBV20-1	few	TRBJ1-5	.	CSARDRRGWGGQPQHF	TGCAGTGCTAGAGATCGGAGGGGATGGGGTGGTCAGCCCCAGCATTTT
TRBV11-2	many	TRBJ1-1	.	CASSLRAVGEAFF	TGTGCCAGCAGCTTGAGGGCAGTGGGCGAAGCTTTCTTT
TRBV7-9	many	TRBJ2-3	TRBD2	CASSYGTSGSTDTQYF	TGTGCCAGCAGTTACGGGACTAGCGGGAGCACAGATACGCAGTATTTT
TRBV28	.	TRBJ1-5	.	CASSPGPRPQHF	TGTGCCAGCAGCCCTGGCCCGAGGCCCCAGCATTTT
TRBV9	.	TRBJ2-2	TRBD1	CASSVSGQGADGELFF	TGTGCCAGCAGCGTTTCCGGACAGGGGGCGGACGGGGAGCTGTTTTTT
TRBV2	many	TRBJ1-1	TRBD1	CASSWLLRTGESEAFF	TGTGCCAGCAGTTGGCTGTTGAGGACAGGGGAGTCTGAAGCTTTCTTT
TRBV15	.	TRBJ2-5	.	CATSRDVLETQYF	TGTGCCACCAGCAGAGATGTTCTGGAGACCCAGTACTTC
TRBV6-6	many	TRBJ1-5	.	CASSYDGVRGNQPQHF	TGTGCCAGCAGTTACGACGGGGTAAGGGGCAATCAGCCCCAGCATTTT
TRBV7-2	many	TRBJ2-1	.	CASSLEGDEQFF	TGTGCCAGCAGCTTAGAGGGCGATGAGCAGTTCTTC
TRBV28	many	TRBJ1-1	.	CASSSARESWNTEAFF	TGTGCCAGCAGCTCGGCCAGGGAGTCATGGAACACTGAAGCTTTCTTT
TRBV20-1	many	TRBJ1-2	.	CSAEGTVYGYTF	TGCAGTGCTGAGGGAACGGTCTATGGCTACACCTTC
TRBV19	.	TRBJ2-2	.	CASSINRVPGELFF	TGTGCCAGTAGTATAAACAGGGTTCCCGGGGAGCTGTTTTTT
TRBV10-2	many	TRBJ1-2	.	CASSDPRQDSNYGYTF	TGCGCCAGCAGTGACCCTCGACAGGACTCTAACTATGGCTACACCTTC
TRBV5-1	few	TRBJ2-7	.	CASSLGWGPYEQYF	TGCGCCAGCAGCTTGGGTTGGGGCCCCTACGAGCAGTACTTC
TRBV6-1	many	TRBJ2-3	TRBD1	CASSPNKDRGRVVTDTQYF	TGTGCCAGCAGTCCGAATAAGGACAGGGGAAGAGTTGTTACAGATACGCAGTATTTT
TRBV6-1	many	TRBJ1-2	.	CASSEQIYGYTF	TGTGCCAGCAGTGAGCAGATCTATGGCTACACCTTC
TRBV18	many	TRBJ1-2	.	CASSPLELSYGYTF	TGTGCCAGCTCACCACTTGAACTATCCTATGGCTACACCTTC
TRBV7-2	many	TRBJ1-4	.	CASSYTGLNEKLFF	TGTGCCAGCAGCTACACAGGGCTTAATGAAAAACTGTTTTTT
TRBV3-1	.	TRBJ1-1	.	CASSQDRVGTEAFF	TGTGCCAGCAGCCAAGATAGGGTTGGCACTGAAGCTTTCTTT
TRBV20-1	many	TRBJ1-6	.	CSARDQTEGSPLHF	TGCAGTGCTAGAGATCAAACAGAGGGTTCACCCCTCCACTTT
TRBV24-1	many	TRBJ1-6	.	CATSDSGTLGPLHF	TGTGCCACCAGTGATTCCGGGACATTAGGACCCCTCCACTTT
TRBV28	.	TRBJ1-3	.	CASSSSTGFSGNTIYF	TGTGCCAGCAGTTCCTCAACAGGGTTCTCTGGAAACACCATATATTTT
TRBV6-1	.	TRBJ2-7	.	CASSQGPAYEQYF	TGTGCCAGCAGTCAGGGTCCGGCGTACGAGCAGTACTTC
TRBV11-2	many	TRBJ2-3	TRBD2	CASKIAGGFSTDTQYF	TGTGCCAGCAAAATAGCGGGGGGCTTTAGCACAGATACGCAGTATTTT
TRBV28	.	TRBJ1-1	.	CASGHLENTEAFF	TGTGCCAGCGGCCACTTGGAGAACACTGAAGCTTTCTTT
TRBV4-3	.	TRBJ1-4	TRBD1	CASSQRDRANEKLFF	TGCGCCAGCAGCCAGAGGGACAGGGCGAATGAAAAACTGTTTTTT
TRBV28	.	TRBJ2-7	TRBD1	CASGRHLTGVPDEQYF	TGTGCCAGCGGCCGTCACCTAACAGGGGTTCCCGACGAGCAGTACTTC
TRBV5-1	few	TRBJ2-7	.	CASSLVQPYEQYF	TGCGCCAGCAGCTTGGTACAGCCCTACGAGCAGTACTTC
TRBV19	many	TRBJ1-2	.	CASSVRANYGYTF	TGTGCCAGTAGTGTCCGGGCTAACTATGGCTACACCTTC
TRBV18	.	TRBJ1-1	.	CASSPPTEDGAFF	TGTGCCAGCTCACCACCGACAGAGGATGGAGCTTTCTTT
TRBV2	many	TRBJ1-1	.	CASIQDGRVNTEAFF	TGTGCCAGCATCCAGGATGGACGTGTGAACACTGAAGCTTTCTTT
TRBV5-6	many	TRBJ2-1	.	CASTRINEQFF	TGTGCCAGCACCCGGATCAATGAGCAGTTCTTC
TRBV20-1	once	TRBJ1-1	.	CSARGPGTNTEAFF	TGCAGTGCTAGAGGACCCGGGACGAACACTGAAGCTTTCTTT
TRBV28	many	TRBJ1-2	TRBD1	CASGGQRGPVLDYTF	TGTGCCAGCGGGGGACAGAGAGGACCCGTCCTGGACTACACCTTC
TRBV5-1	many	TRBJ2-3	.	CASSTGTKGDTQYF	TGCGCCAGCAGTACCGGGACAAAAGGAGATACGCAGTATTTT
TRBV20-1	many	TRBJ1-2	TRBD1	CSAYRGSSGYTF	TGCAGTGCTTACAGGGGATCGAGCGGCTACACCTTC
TRBV19	many	TRBJ1-1	.	CASSPLGGLNTEAFF	TGTGCCAGTAGCCCCCTTGGGGGTTTAAACACTGAAGCTTTCTTT
TRBV27	.	TRBJ1-3	.	CASSSGTPGNTIYF	TGTGCCAGCAGTTCCGGGACACCCGGAAACACCATATATTTT
TRBV2	many	TRBJ1-4	.	CASNPGEWEKLFF	TGTGCCAGCAACCCAGGCGAATGGGAAAAACTGTTTTTT
TRBV5-1	many	TRBJ1-1	.	CASSLASVTEAFF	TGCGCCAGCAGCTTAGCAAGCGTCACTGAAGCTTTCTTT
TRBV11-2	.	TRBJ2-1	.	CASSFLITGDSSSYNEQFF	TGTGCCAGCAGCTTCCTTATAACGGGGGACAGTAGCTCCTACAATGAGCAGTTCTTC